One and the same sample provided the 25 T cell receptor beta chains below, sequenced in a study of blood T cells in healthy people across ages. Through a sample-barcoded 5' primer and a J-beta primer mix, a second PCR was run for roughly 6 to 11 cycles. TCRdb called the 5' RACE reads again in MiXCR, with one record for every CDR3 protein. The sample includes 980,000 or so distinct CDR3 sequences, around 49% of them seen just once. What was sequenced was blood. These receptors were taken from a man aged 30 to 45 in good health.

The V gene is TRBV28, the J gene TRBJ1-4; D call uncertain. The germline gives CDR1 MDHEN, CDR2 SYDVKM. Deletions cut 8 bases from V and 8 bases from J, with 15 bases between. The length of the CDR3 is 13 residues. CDR3 sequence reads: CASGTGWREKLFF. The CDR3 coding sequence is TGTGCCAGCGGTACGGGGTGGAGAGAAAAACTGTTTTTT.

This clonotype appeared a few times. The chain has TRBV4-1 and TRBJ2-7, with D unresolved. V was pared by 4 bases and J by 0 bases, with 13 bases between. The CDR3 loop spans 15 amino acids. Germline CDR1 is MGHRA and CDR2 is YSYEKL. The CDR3 reads CASSPLLDNSYEQYF. CDR3 nucleotides: TGCGCCAGCAGCCCCCTCCTCGACAACTCCTACGAGCAGTACTTC.

This clonotype was detected only once. The junction does not match germline at one end; this may be a read error. The chain uses TRBV30 and TRBJ1-5; D remains unclear. Germline CDR1 GTSNPN, CDR2 SVGIG (reference sequence). The CDR3 covers 11 residues. Here the CDR3 DNA reads TGTGCCGGGAGCGGGGTAGGGCCCCAGCATTTT. Translation: CAGSGVGPQHF.

This sequence joins TRBV29-1 and TRBJ2-4, with D uncertain. V gave up 4 bases and J gave up 15 bases, with 22 bases separating them. The length of the CDR3 is 13 residues. Germline loops: CDR1 SQVTM, CDR2 ANQGSEA. The DNA of the CDR3 is TGCAGCGTTGTAGTGGGTATTCAAGAGACCCTGTACTTC. This encodes CSVVVGIQETLYF.

The chain combines TRBV3-1 with TRBJ2-3, with 8 bases matching TRBD2. V gave up 3 bases and J gave up 11 bases; unmatched junction bases: 7. Germline lookup yields CDR1 LGHDT and CDR2 YNNKEL (reference sequence). The CDR3 sequence is 13 residues long. The CDR3: CASSHSAGGRQYF. The CDR3 nucleotides are TGTGCCAGCAGCCACTCCGCGGGGGGACGGCAGTATTTT.

V usage is TRBV12-3 or TRBV12-4 and J usage is TRBJ1-5; D is uncertain. With 7 bases removed from V and 4 bases from J, the gap between germline ends came to 11 bases. The CDR3 sequence is 13 residues long. The CDR3: CASKGSGNQPQHF. The CDR3 nucleotides are TGTGCCAGCAAAGGCTCGGGGAATCAGCCCCAGCATTTT.

The chain links TRBV6-5 to TRBJ2-1; 8 positions agree with TRBD1. CDR3 length: 15 residues. Per the germline V gene, CDR1 is MNHEY and CDR2 is SVGAGI. Trimming cost V 6 bases and J 5 bases; bases outside gene matches: 9. DNA of the CDR3: TGTGCCAGCAGCTTAGGACAGGGTGTCCACAATGAGCAGTTCTTC. Encoded protein: CASSLGQGVHNEQFF.

The rearrangement links TRBV27 to TRBJ1-1; D not certain. The CDR3 spans 15 residues. Trimming shortened V by 7 bases and J by 0 bases, and 15 bases separated the two germline ends. CDR1 MNHEY and CDR2 SMNVEV come from the germline V gene (reference sequence). The CDR3 nucleotides are TGTGCCAGCACCCACCCGGTTTTCATGAACACTGAAGCTTTCTTT. It is translated as CASTHPVFMNTEAFF.

This clonotype was seen once. The chain uses TRBV6-2 or TRBV6-3 and TRBJ2-4, with TRBD2 matching 10 bases. V lost 7 bases, J lost 2 bases, and 17 bases stayed unmatched. The length of the CDR3 is 19 residues. Germline V gene sequence: CDR1 MNHEY, CDR2 SVGEGT. The CDR3 here is CASTKAGGPQIGTKNIQYF. CDR3 coding DNA: TGTGCCAGCACAAAAGCGGGGGGGCCCCAAATCGGCACCAAAAACATTCAGTACTTC.

This sequence joins TRBV28 and TRBJ1-2; D not resolved. CDR1 and CDR2 (germline): MDHEN, SYDVKM. The CDR3 sequence is 14 residues long. V lost 4 bases to trimming and J lost 0 bases, with 9 bases between them. Here the CDR3 DNA reads TGTGCCAGCAGTTCTGGACCCTCTAACTATGGCTACACCTTC. The encoded protein is CASSSGPSNYGYTF.

For this clonotype: Being one base from a much bigger clone, this may be a read error. The rearrangement joins TRBV7-2 to TRBJ2-5; possibly TRBD2 for D (6 bases). Germline CDR1 SGHTA, CDR2 FQGNSA. This CDR3 is built from 14 residues. The ends were cut back, 5 bases at V and 9 bases at J, with 19 bases in the middle. The CDR3 reads CASSPRDSGEAQYF. CDR3 DNA: TGTGCCAGCAGCCCCCGGGACTCCGGGGAGGCCCAGTACTTC.

V usage is TRBV12-5 and J usage is TRBJ2-5, with a possible D match to TRBD2 (6 bases). The DNA end lines up better with TRBJ2-7; the J call may be wrong. The CDR3 is made up of 11 amino acids. Germline V gene lookup returns CDR1 LGHNT and CDR2 FRNRAP. The CDR3 region has the DNA TGTGCTAGGGCCCGGGGGAGCGAGCAGTACTTC. This codes for CARARGSEQYF.

The chain is built from TRBV29-1 and TRBJ2-7; no definite D call. CDR1 is SQVTM, CDR2 ANQGSEA, per germline. This CDR3 comprises 12 residues. V lost 1 base, J lost 4 bases, and 8 bases lay in between. The CDR3 bases are TGCAGCGTTGAAGTCCACTTATACGAGCAGTACTTC. This gives the protein CSVEVHLYEQYF.

This clonotype came up a few times. V usage is TRBV10-3 and J usage is TRBJ2-1; D may be TRBD1 or TRBD2 (6 bases each). The CDR3 extends over 12 amino acids. CDR1 is ENHRY and CDR2 is SYGVKD in the germline V gene. The V and J ends lost 11 bases and 4 bases respectively, with 12 bases between them. CDR3 protein: CAQKGGYNEQFF. CDR3 in DNA: TGTGCCCAAAAGGGGGGATACAATGAGCAGTTCTTC.

V gene TRBV27 combines with J gene TRBJ1-6, with a tentative D call TRBD1 (5 bases). The CDR3 runs to 19 residues. Trimming cost V 2 bases and J 0 bases, with 17 bases left between them. The V gene's germline CDR1 is MNHEY and CDR2 SMNVEV (reference sequence). The CDR3 sequence: CASSLMSQGGSSYNSPLHF. The CDR3, as DNA: TGTGCCAGCAGTTTAATGTCGCAGGGAGGGAGCTCCTATAATTCACCCCTCCACTTT.

The genes are TRBV10-3 and TRBJ1-5, with a possible D match to TRBD1 (5 bases). Trimming pared 2 bases from V and 5 bases from J, leaving 16 bases between. The CDR3 consists of 16 residues. Looked up from germline, CDR1 is ENHRY and CDR2 is SYGVKD. In DNA form, the CDR3 reads TGTGCCATCAGTGAGGGAATCGGCAGGGTACATCAGCCCCAGCATTTT. Its protein is CAISEGIGRVHQPQHF.

This clonotype has a handful of counts. V gene TRBV11-3 combines with J gene TRBJ2-7, with 7 bases identical to TRBD1. CDR1 and CDR2 (germline): SGHNT, YENEEA. The CDR3 loop spans 14 amino acids. Germline trimming cut 7 bases from V and 4 bases from J; bases unmatched to any gene: 10. CDR3 DNA: TGTGCCAGCATGCACCGGGACAGCTCTTACGAGCAGTACTTC. Encoded protein: CASMHRDSSYEQYF.

This clonotype was observed many times. In DNA form, the CDR3 reads TGCAGTGCACCGACAGGGGCCAGCAATCAGCCCCAGCATTTT. This gives the protein CSAPTGASNQPQHF. The chain recombines TRBV20-1 with TRBJ1-5; TRBD1 matches 8 bases. Germline V gives CDR1 DFQATT, CDR2 SNEGSKA (reference sequence). V was pared by 6 bases and J by 1 base, with 5 bases of the junction left unmatched. This CDR3 contains 14 residues.

The V gene is TRBV2, the J gene TRBJ2-1; 9 bases are shared with TRBD1. Germline CDR1 reads SNHLY; CDR2 reads FYNNEI. J gave up 3 bases and V 2 bases, and 5 bases lay outside the gene matches. The CDR3 is 16 amino acids. DNA of the CDR3: TGTGCCAGCAGTGAAAGTAGGGGACAGGGCTACAATGAGCAGTTCTTC. This codes for CASSESRGQGYNEQFF.

This clonotype was counted only a few times. This chain connects TRBV27 to TRBJ2-7; 8 nucleotides align to TRBD1. Germline CDR1 is MNHEY and CDR2 is SMNVEV (reference sequence). V trimming: 4 bases; J trimming: 5 bases; junction bases outside the gene matches: 7. The CDR3 covers 14 residues. CDR3 coding DNA: TGTGCCAGCAGTTCCGGACAGGGTTTTCACGAGCAGTACTTC. Its protein product is CASSSGQGFHEQYF.

As regards this clonotype: Just one base apart from a much larger clone, this may be a read error. This chain's CDR3 is CSVERPLARTGTQYF. CDR3 sequence (DNA): TGCAGCGTTGAACGGCCCCTAGCTCGCACAGGTACGCAGTATTTT. The V and J genes are TRBV29-1 and TRBJ2-3, with D possibly being TRBD1 or TRBD2 (5 bases each). The CDR3 has 15 amino acids. CDR1 and CDR2 from the germline V gene are SQVTM and ANQGSEA.

V is TRBV27 and J is TRBJ2-4, with D perhaps being TRBD1 or TRBD2 (5 bases each). The CDR3 length is 13 residues. Germline CDR1 MNHEY, CDR2 SMNVEV (reference sequence). Between the trimmed V and J ends, which lost 5 bases and 7 bases, there was a span of 12 bases. This CDR3 is CASSGGYGNIQYF. DNA for the CDR3: TGTGCCAGCAGTGGGGGTTACGGGAACATTCAGTACTTC.

This clonotype was seen a handful of times. J is TRBJ2-7 and V is TRBV4-3, with no clear D. CDR3 length: 13 residues. Germline V CDR1 and CDR2: LGHNA, YSLEER. V dropped 4 bases and J dropped 4 bases, with 11 bases sitting between them. The CDR3 loop is CASSPGSMYEQYF. The CDR3 bases are TGCGCCAGCAGCCCCGGAAGTATGTACGAGCAGTACTTC.

V is TRBV6-1 and J is TRBJ1-2; D is unclear. Germline CDR1 reads MNHNS; CDR2 reads SASEGT. The CDR3 is 16 amino acids. The V end lost 10 bases, the J end lost 0 bases, and 21 bases lay between the germline ends. The CDR3 DNA is TGTGCCATACACGGTAGGGCAGGAGGATCTAACTATGGCTACACCTTC. The encoded protein is CAIHGRAGGSNYGYTF.

This clonotype was picked up many times. The chain employs TRBV4-2 and TRBJ2-5, with D possibly matching TRBD2 (5 bases). V lost 0 bases, J lost 5 bases, and 7 bases lay in between. Germline CDR1 LGHNA, CDR2 YNFKEQ. CDR3 length equals 13 residues. The CDR3 DNA reads as TGTGCCAGCAGCCAAGATCGGAGGGAGACCCAGTACTTC. Amino acids: CASSQDRRETQYF.